The following is a T cell receptor beta chain sequence with its context. Data came from immunoSEQ multiplex PCR; TCRdb stores just in-frame clones and leaves some out. The sample yields about 83,000 clones, 84% seen once. The CDR3 is 14 residues long. V dropped 6 bases and J dropped 1 base, with 10 bases sitting between them. Germline V gene data show CDR1 as KGHSH and CDR2 as LQKENI. The data belong to a study of OX40 agonist ivuxolimab in advanced cancers. Study background: Ivuxolimab, which is an agonistic anti-OX40 (CD134) antibody, was administered to the patients.

This TCR derives from an adult with an advanced solid tumor such as melanoma, head and neck, liver or kidney cancer. This sample comprised CD4+ or CD8+ T cells sorted from blood, obtained in a trial of the OX40 agonist ivuxolimab. J is TRBJ1-3 and V is TRBV18, with D unresolved. The CDR3 DNA is TGTGCCAGCTCTGAAGGCCGATCTGGAAACACCATATATTTT. Encoded protein: CASSEGRSGNTIYF.